The clone carrying this T cell receptor (beta chain) has more than one count but fewer than ten. Described time point: newly diagnosed GD, antithyroid drugs for less than 3 months. PBMC-extracted RNA yielded the TCR library. The data are from a study of regulatory T cells in long-lasting Graves disease. Study-level background: For a period under 3 months, newly diagnosed Graves' patients had taken antithyroid drugs.

V dropped 2 bases and J dropped 7 bases, with 20 bases sitting between them. Germline V CDR1 and CDR2: KGHSH, LQKENI. CDR3 length: 17 residues. In building TCR beta libraries, iRepertoire HTBI primers were used together with Arm-PCR of CDR3 regions. TCRdb reprocessed the multiplex PCR reads via MiXCR and lists one record per CDR3 protein. This table holds under 800,000 distinct CDR3 sequences, roughly 15% found once. The data also belong to a second study, concerning T cells in Graves' hyperthyroidism and ophthalmopathy. From that paper: Clonotypes that were expanded in thyroid above 0.001 mostly appeared in blood too. Before onset, by a median of around 6.1 months, the model predicted ophthalmopathy.

The sequencing here drew on peripheral blood mononuclear cells (PBMCs), taken at new diagnosis, from a patient treated with antithyroid drugs. This sequence originates from a woman in her twenties or thirties with Graves disease. The chain has TRBV18 and TRBJ1-4, with TRBD1 as a possible D gene (6 bases). CDR3 sequence: CASSPSTGSRVGEKLFF. CDR3 nucleotide sequence: TGTGCCAGCTCACCATCGACAGGTTCTCGGGTCGGTGAAAAACTGTTTTTT.